Listed below are T cell receptor beta chains from one sample, sequenced in a study of blood T cells in healthy people across ages. TCRdb fed the 5' RACE reads into MiXCR, producing one record per CDR3 protein. The sample yields approximately 770,000 distinct CDR3 sequences, over 45% seen once. The sequenced sample consisted of blood. Receptor source: a man aged 25-45 years in good health. Both conserved end residues are trimmed from each CDR3.

>TRBJ2-5|TRBV10-3
AIGASQETQY
>TRBJ2-3|TRBV27
ASSLRASTGTQY
>TRBJ2-5|TRBV6-6
ASSYPAGVGQETQY
>TRBJ2-5|TRBV20-1
SADPSWTRGLKETQY
>-|TRBV7-9
ASSLVGGQGFYEQY
>TRBJ2-4|TRBV3-1
ASSFWGTGIENIQY
>TRBJ1-1|TRBV7-2
ASSLAGLINTEAF
>TRBJ2-3|TRBV29-1
SVRARTSTDTQY
>TRBJ2-6|TRBV7-3
ASSRTGDSGANVLT
>TRBJ2-7|TRBV18
ASSPTADAYEQY
>TRBJ2-1|TRBV4-2
ASSQDNRGSYNEQF
>TRBJ2-1|TRBV29-1
SVEARGYNEQF
>TRBJ1-1|TRBV5-1
ASSRDPGGTEAF
>TRBJ2-3|TRBV3-1
ASSQGGVPDTQY
>TRBJ1-1|TRBV11-1
ASSLNRDGTEAF
>TRBJ2-4|TRBV20-1
SARGTHLAKNIQY
>TRBJ2-7|TRBV7-2
ASSLAGSGGAYEQY
>TRBJ2-3|TRBV7-9
ASSLAIGDTQY
>TRBJ1-1|TRBV14
ASSSALEGTEAF
>TRBJ2-4|TRBV11-2
ASSKMWGGDIQY
>TRBJ2-5|TRBV20-1
SARSFKDSAQETQY
>-|TRBV7-6
ASSPLGGGHEQY